A selection of T cell receptor beta chains follows, all from one sample in a study of beta chain features in type 1 diabetes. Produced via immunoSEQ multiplex PCR; TCRdb's table is partial and in-frame only. The table lists fewer than 25,000 clones, around 50% of them singletons. Sample: stem cell memory CD4+ T cells from blood. These receptor sequences come from a man aged 18-30 years in good health. Each CDR3 is given with its conserved first and last residue. The order of the fields is CDR3 protein, CDR3 DNA, clone size, D gene, J gene, V gene, CDR3 length. D genes are given only for firm matches. Not every row has a clone size; where given, it reads once, few, many or a size class.

CDR3 protein: CASSSGQGWGYTF; CDR3 DNA: TGTGCCAGCAGTTCTGGACAGGGGTGGGGCTACACCTTC; clone size: once; D gene: TRBD1; J gene: TRBJ1-2; V gene: TRBV6-5; CDR3 length: 13
CDR3 protein: CASSPRAGESQETQYF; CDR3 DNA: TGTGCCAGCTCACCACGGGCAGGGGAATCCCAAGAGACCCAGTACTTC; clone size: -; D gene: -; J gene: TRBJ2-5; V gene: TRBV18; CDR3 length: 16
CDR3 protein: CASSQSAGRPGNTIYF; CDR3 DNA: TGTGCCAGCAGCCAATCGGCAGGGCGTCCTGGAAACACCATATATTTT; clone size: -; D gene: -; J gene: TRBJ1-3; V gene: TRBV4-2; CDR3 length: 16
CDR3 protein: CASSHLGTGESSSLYEQYF; CDR3 DNA: TGTGCCAGCAGTCATTTGGGGACAGGGGAATCATCGAGCCTCTACGAGCAGTACTTC; clone size: few; D gene: TRBD1; J gene: TRBJ2-7; V gene: TRBV7-9; CDR3 length: 19
CDR3 protein: CASSLLGGSGQPQHF; CDR3 DNA: TGTGCCAGCAGCCTACTTGGGGGGTCGGGACAGCCCCAGCATTTT; clone size: -; D gene: -; J gene: TRBJ1-5; V gene: TRBV28; CDR3 length: 15
CDR3 protein: CASSGGQGSTDTQYF; CDR3 DNA: TGCGCCAGCAGCGGGGGACAGGGTTCAACAGATACGCAGTATTTT; clone size: few; D gene: TRBD1; J gene: TRBJ2-3; V gene: TRBV5-1; CDR3 length: 15
CDR3 protein: CASSWTGDWNTEAFF; CDR3 DNA: TGTGCCAGCAGCTGGACAGGGGATTGGAACACTGAAGCTTTCTTT; clone size: -; D gene: TRBD1; J gene: TRBJ1-1; V gene: TRBV7-9; CDR3 length: 15
CDR3 protein: CASSSIGNRNYGYTF; CDR3 DNA: TGTGCCAGCAGCTCAATCGGAAACAGGAACTATGGCTACACCTTC; clone size: once; D gene: -; J gene: TRBJ1-2; V gene: TRBV11-2; CDR3 length: 15
CDR3 protein: CASSFSGGLYETQYF; CDR3 DNA: TGTGCCAGCAGCTTTAGCGGGGGGCTCTATGAGACCCAGTACTTC; clone size: -; D gene: TRBD2; J gene: TRBJ2-5; V gene: TRBV7-2; CDR3 length: 15
CDR3 protein: CASSLSQYEQYF; CDR3 DNA: TGTGCCAGCAGTTTGTCACAGTACGAGCAGTACTTC; clone size: -; D gene: -; J gene: TRBJ2-7; V gene: TRBV28; CDR3 length: 12
CDR3 protein: CASSRRQGENQPQHF; CDR3 DNA: TGTGCCAGCTCACGGCGACAGGGGGAGAACCAGCCCCAGCATTTT; clone size: -; D gene: TRBD1; J gene: TRBJ1-5; V gene: TRBV18; CDR3 length: 15
CDR3 protein: CASSWTASTDTQYF; CDR3 DNA: TGCGCCAGCAGCTGGACAGCTAGCACAGATACGCAGTATTTT; clone size: -; D gene: -; J gene: TRBJ2-3; V gene: TRBV5-1; CDR3 length: 14
CDR3 protein: CAWNRLAGGSYNEQFF; CDR3 DNA: TGTGCCTGGAACCGACTAGCGGGAGGCTCCTACAATGAGCAGTTCTTC; clone size: -; D gene: TRBD2; J gene: TRBJ2-1; V gene: TRBV30; CDR3 length: 16
CDR3 protein: CASSLAYGQSYGYTF; CDR3 DNA: TGCGCCAGCAGCTTGGCCTACGGACAGTCCTATGGCTACACCTTC; clone size: -; D gene: -; J gene: TRBJ1-2; V gene: TRBV5-1; CDR3 length: 15
CDR3 protein: CASSEERGGEQYF; CDR3 DNA: TGTGCCAGCAGTGAAGAGCGGGGGGGCGAGCAGTACTTC; clone size: -; D gene: TRBD2; J gene: TRBJ2-7; V gene: TRBV2; CDR3 length: 13
CDR3 protein: CASSHDRVPYEQYF; CDR3 DNA: TGTGCCAGCAGCCACGACAGGGTCCCCTACGAGCAGTACTTC; clone size: few; D gene: TRBD1; J gene: TRBJ2-7; V gene: TRBV9; CDR3 length: 14
CDR3 protein: CASSQGANTDTQYF; CDR3 DNA: TGCGCCAGCAGCCAAGGGGCTAACACAGATACGCAGTATTTT; clone size: -; D gene: -; J gene: TRBJ2-3; V gene: TRBV4-3; CDR3 length: 14
CDR3 protein: CASRTGSSWNYGYTF; CDR3 DNA: TGTGCCAGCCGTACAGGGAGTTCCTGGAACTATGGCTACACCTTC; clone size: -; D gene: -; J gene: TRBJ1-2; V gene: TRBV2; CDR3 length: 15
CDR3 protein: CAWSVTVEAFF; CDR3 DNA: TGTGCCTGGAGTGTAACAGTTGAAGCTTTCTTT; clone size: -; D gene: -; J gene: TRBJ1-1; V gene: TRBV30; CDR3 length: 11
CDR3 protein: CASSPRGVPSYGYTF; CDR3 DNA: TGTGCCAGCAGCCCCCGTGGAGTGCCCTCTTATGGCTACACCTTC; clone size: -; D gene: -; J gene: TRBJ1-2; V gene: TRBV7-2; CDR3 length: 15
CDR3 protein: CASSSRQGNTGELFF; CDR3 DNA: TGTGCCAGCAGCTCACGACAGGGTAATACCGGGGAGCTGTTTTTT; clone size: -; D gene: TRBD1; J gene: TRBJ2-2; V gene: TRBV5-4; CDR3 length: 15
CDR3 protein: CASSVLAGTSDEQFF; CDR3 DNA: TGCGCCAGCAGCGTACTAGCGGGGACTTCGGATGAGCAGTTCTTC; clone size: -; D gene: TRBD2; J gene: TRBJ2-1; V gene: TRBV5-1; CDR3 length: 15
CDR3 protein: CASSSVMGPGGELFF; CDR3 DNA: TGTGCCAGCAGCTCCGTAATGGGGCCCGGCGGGGAGCTGTTTTTT; clone size: -; D gene: -; J gene: TRBJ2-2; V gene: TRBV7-3; CDR3 length: 15
CDR3 protein: CASSLPGHYTGELFF; CDR3 DNA: TGTGCCAGCAGCTTACCGGGACACTACACCGGGGAGCTGTTTTTT; clone size: once; D gene: -; J gene: TRBJ2-2; V gene: TRBV5-8; CDR3 length: 15
CDR3 protein: CASSGGLAGVPVETQYF; CDR3 DNA: TGCGCCAGCAGCGGGGGACTAGCGGGAGTTCCCGTAGAGACCCAGTACTTC; clone size: -; D gene: TRBD2; J gene: TRBJ2-5; V gene: TRBV5-1; CDR3 length: 17
CDR3 protein: CASRAGSQNYGYTF; CDR3 DNA: TGTGCCAGCAGGGCAGGTTCCCAAAACTATGGCTACACCTTC; clone size: -; D gene: -; J gene: TRBJ1-2; V gene: TRBV2; CDR3 length: 14
CDR3 protein: CASSLTSGSSDTQYF; CDR3 DNA: TGTGCCAGCAGCTTAACTAGCGGGAGCTCAGATACGCAGTATTTT; clone size: -; D gene: TRBD2; J gene: TRBJ2-3; V gene: TRBV7-3; CDR3 length: 15
CDR3 protein: CASKTGIMNTEAFF; CDR3 DNA: TGTGCCTCAAAAACAGGGATCATGAACACTGAAGCTTTCTTT; clone size: -; D gene: -; J gene: TRBJ1-1; V gene: TRBV10-3; CDR3 length: 14
CDR3 protein: CATTGRYEQYF; CDR3 DNA: TGTGCCACCACAGGGCGCTACGAGCAGTACTTC; clone size: -; D gene: -; J gene: TRBJ2-7; V gene: TRBV6-5; CDR3 length: 11
CDR3 protein: CASSLRGRGAGELFF; CDR3 DNA: TGTGCCAGCAGCTTAAGGGGAAGGGGCGCCGGGGAGCTGTTTTTT; clone size: -; D gene: -; J gene: TRBJ2-2; V gene: TRBV7-2; CDR3 length: 15
CDR3 protein: CASSLFAEAFF; CDR3 DNA: TGTGCCAGCAGCTTATTTGCTGAAGCTTTTTTT; clone size: -; D gene: -; J gene: TRBJ1-1; V gene: TRBV7-2; CDR3 length: 11
CDR3 protein: CASSELVWTSGPNEQFF; CDR3 DNA: TGTGCCAGCAGTGAATTGGTTTGGACTAGCGGACCGAATGAGCAGTTCTTC; clone size: few; D gene: TRBD2; J gene: TRBJ2-1; V gene: TRBV2; CDR3 length: 17
CDR3 protein: CASSSWTSGDTQYF; CDR3 DNA: TGTGCCAGCAGCTCTTGGACTAGCGGAGATACGCAGTATTTT; clone size: -; D gene: TRBD2; J gene: TRBJ2-3; V gene: TRBV7-2; CDR3 length: 14
CDR3 protein: CASSLAAAGQPQHF; CDR3 DNA: TGTGCCAGCAGCTTAGCTGCGGCGGGCCAGCCCCAGCATTTT; clone size: -; D gene: -; J gene: TRBJ1-5; V gene: TRBV7-2; CDR3 length: 14
CDR3 protein: CASSLVGTSVAGANVLTF; CDR3 DNA: TGTGCCAGCAGCTTAGTGGGGACTAGCGTCGCTGGGGCCAACGTCCTGACTTTC; clone size: -; D gene: TRBD2; J gene: TRBJ2-6; V gene: TRBV7-2; CDR3 length: 18
CDR3 protein: CASAPGTGDYNEQFF; CDR3 DNA: TGTGCCAGCGCACCGGGGACAGGGGATTACAATGAGCAGTTCTTC; clone size: -; D gene: TRBD1; J gene: TRBJ2-1; V gene: TRBV5-4; CDR3 length: 15
CDR3 protein: CASSLFGLAGAYEQYF; CDR3 DNA: TGTGCCAGCAGTTTATTCGGCCTAGCGGGAGCCTACGAGCAGTACTTC; clone size: -; D gene: TRBD2; J gene: TRBJ2-7; V gene: TRBV28; CDR3 length: 16
CDR3 protein: CASSSDYIYNEQFF; CDR3 DNA: TGCGCCAGCAGCTCGGACTACATCTACAATGAGCAGTTCTTC; clone size: few; D gene: -; J gene: TRBJ2-1; V gene: TRBV5-1; CDR3 length: 14
CDR3 protein: CASSLTSGSYEQYF; CDR3 DNA: TGTGCCAGCAGCTTAACTAGCGGCTCCTACGAGCAGTACTTC; clone size: few; D gene: TRBD2; J gene: TRBJ2-7; V gene: TRBV7-2; CDR3 length: 14
CDR3 protein: CASSPQRGWTDTQYF; CDR3 DNA: TGTGCCAGCAGCCCCCAGCGCGGTTGGACAGATACGCAGTATTTT; clone size: -; D gene: -; J gene: TRBJ2-3; V gene: TRBV7-9; CDR3 length: 15
CDR3 protein: CASRAGLTDQPQHF; CDR3 DNA: TGTGCCAGCAGGGCGGGACTGACCGATCAGCCCCAGCATTTT; clone size: once; D gene: -; J gene: TRBJ1-5; V gene: TRBV28; CDR3 length: 14
CDR3 protein: CASVEGGTNTGELFF; CDR3 DNA: TGTGCCAGCGTTGAGGGCGGGACGAACACCGGGGAGCTGTTTTTT; clone size: -; D gene: -; J gene: TRBJ2-2; V gene: TRBV6-1; CDR3 length: 15
CDR3 protein: CASSLRQVGNQPQHF; CDR3 DNA: TGTGCCAGCTCACTACGACAGGTAGGAAATCAGCCCCAGCATTTT; clone size: -; D gene: -; J gene: TRBJ1-5; V gene: TRBV18; CDR3 length: 15
CDR3 protein: CASSSWDSANQPQHF; CDR3 DNA: TGTGCCAGCAGCTCCTGGGACAGCGCTAATCAGCCCCAGCATTTT; clone size: -; D gene: TRBD1; J gene: TRBJ1-5; V gene: TRBV7-9; CDR3 length: 15
CDR3 protein: CASSNGYSNQPQHF; CDR3 DNA: TGTGCCAGCTCCAACGGGTATAGCAATCAGCCCCAGCATTTT; clone size: -; D gene: -; J gene: TRBJ1-5; V gene: TRBV6-6; CDR3 length: 14
CDR3 protein: CASTQGRSPDTQYF; CDR3 DNA: TGTGCCAGCACCCAGGGGCGGTCGCCGGATACGCAGTATTTT; clone size: -; D gene: -; J gene: TRBJ2-3; V gene: TRBV2; CDR3 length: 14
CDR3 protein: CSVEPRLAGELDTQYF; CDR3 DNA: TGCAGCGTTGAGCCGCGACTAGCGGGGGAATTAGATACGCAGTATTTT; clone size: few; D gene: TRBD2; J gene: TRBJ2-3; V gene: TRBV29-1; CDR3 length: 16
CDR3 protein: CASEWGPETQYF; CDR3 DNA: TGTGCCTCCGAATGGGGCCCGGAGACCCAGTACTTC; clone size: -; D gene: -; J gene: TRBJ2-5; V gene: TRBV30; CDR3 length: 12
CDR3 protein: CAWSVHRGKRNQPQHF; CDR3 DNA: TGTGCCTGGAGTGTACACAGGGGGAAAAGGAATCAGCCCCAGCATTTT; clone size: -; D gene: TRBD1; J gene: TRBJ1-5; V gene: TRBV30; CDR3 length: 16
CDR3 protein: CASSLTRDTLFF; CDR3 DNA: TGTGCCAGCAGCCTAACCCGGGACACCCTGTTTTTT; clone size: once; D gene: -; J gene: TRBJ1-4; V gene: TRBV7-2; CDR3 length: 12